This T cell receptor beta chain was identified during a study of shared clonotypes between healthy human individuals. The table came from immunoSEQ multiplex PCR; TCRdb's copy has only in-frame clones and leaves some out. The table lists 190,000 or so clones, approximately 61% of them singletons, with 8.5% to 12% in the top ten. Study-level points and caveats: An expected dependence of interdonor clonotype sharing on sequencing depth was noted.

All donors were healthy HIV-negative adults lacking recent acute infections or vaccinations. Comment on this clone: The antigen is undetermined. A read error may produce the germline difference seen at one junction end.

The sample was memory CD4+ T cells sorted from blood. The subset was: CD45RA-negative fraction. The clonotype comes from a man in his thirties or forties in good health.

Here the CDR3 DNA reads TGTGCTAGCAGCTCCGGAATGGCGGGGGTCCAGGGGACCCAGTACTTC. Its protein is CASSSGMAGVQGTQYF. The J gene is TRBJ2-5, the V gene TRBV7-7; 7 bases agree with TRBD2. Germline CDR1 is SSHAT and CDR2 is FNYEAQ (reference sequence). CDR3 size: 16 residues.